This T cell receptor (beta chain) comes out of a study of blood T cells in healthy people across ages. Study information: Template switching picked up about one barcoded beta molecule for each two T cells. Findings and limits, study-wide: Higher diversity and more naive CD4+ cells were features of long-lived donors, compared to aged donors.

Next came a second PCR, run for roughly 6 to 11 cycles, which used a sample-barcoded 5' primer along with a J-beta primer mix. A single record per CDR3 protein comes from TCRdb applying MiXCR to the 5' RACE reads. The table has about 670,000 distinct CDR3 sequences, 40% to 50% seen once. Note on this clonotype: Antigen specificity is unknown.

Sequencing input: blood. The clonotype comes from a man older than 75 in good health.

In DNA form, the CDR3 reads TGTGCCAGCACCTCGGGGAGTTCCTGGTATGGCTACACCTTC. It specifies CASTSGSSWYGYTF. The chain is built from TRBV6-5 and TRBJ1-2; D gene uncertain. The V and J ends lost 7 bases and 5 bases respectively, with 17 bases between them. The V gene's germline CDR1 is MNHEY and CDR2 SVGAGI. The CDR3 is 14 amino acids.